The 20 T cell receptor beta chains presented below share a single source sample, sequenced in a study of shared clonotypes between healthy human individuals. Naive CD8 cells lacked CD45RO and underwent positive selection for CCR7, leaving out terminally differentiated effector memory CD45RA+ cells. Assay used: immunoSEQ multiplex PCR; TCRdb lists only in-frame clones, some missing. This sample yields around 2.1 million clones, of which just over 90% are seen a single time; around 1.7% belongs to the top ten. Sequencing was carried out using naive CD8+ T cells from PBMCs. The receptors derive from a man aged 18 to 30 in good health. Some clones in this sample may be carry-over from other donors' samples.

The chain employs TRBV19 and TRBJ1-1; D is ambiguous. The CDR3 extends over 15 amino acids. CDR1 and CDR2 from the germline V gene are LNHDA and SQIVND (reference sequence). Trimming took off 7 bases at V and 0 bases at J, with 15 bases between the two ends. The CDR3: CASNQDTSLNTEAFF. The CDR3 DNA reads as TGTGCCAGTAACCAAGATACGTCTCTGAACACTGAAGCTTTCTTT.

The V and J genes are TRBV19 and TRBJ1-1; tentative D call: TRBD1 (6 bases). CDR3 length: 14 residues. Germline loops: CDR1 LNHDA, CDR2 SQIVND (reference sequence). Trimming removed 5 bases at V and 8 bases at J, with 18 bases between. CDR3 sequence (DNA): TGTGCCAGTAGTTATACAGGGATGAGGTCGGAAGCTTTCTTT. It is translated as CASSYTGMRSEAFF.

This chain joins TRBV14 and TRBJ2-7; perhaps TRBD1 as D (5 bases). The CDR3 is made up of 15 amino acids. The germline V gene has CDR1 SGHDN and CDR2 FVKESK. Trimming removed 4 bases from V and 3 bases from J, with 16 bases in between. DNA of the CDR3: TGTGCCAGCAGCCCGGTTTGGGCAAGGGGCTACGAGCAGTACTTC. Translated: CASSPVWARGYEQYF.

V and J are TRBV5-1 and TRBJ2-5, with D possibly matching TRBD1 (5 bases). Germline CDR1 and CDR2: SGHRS and YFSETQ. V was pared by 0 bases and J by 1 base, with 7 bases between. The CDR3 has 14 residues. As DNA, the CDR3 is TGCGCCAGCAGCTTGGCAGGGTCCCAAGAGACCCAGTACTTC. The encoded protein is CASSLAGSQETQYF. The full variable domain, completed using reference TRBV5-1 and TRBJ2-5, is KAGVTQTPRYLIKTRGQQVTLSCSPISGHRSVSWYQQTPGQGLQFLFEYFSETQRNKGNFPGRFSGRQFSNSRSEMNVSTLELGDSALYLCASSLAGSQETQYFGPGTRLLVL.

This clone was picked up one time. The rearrangement joins TRBV7-9 to TRBJ2-7, with 9 bases that match TRBD2. CDR1 and CDR2 (germline): SEHNR, FQNEAQ (reference sequence). The CDR3 is made up of 15 amino acids. Trimming took 5 bases from V and 2 from J; bases not matched to a gene: 7. The CDR3 is CASSPPSGVPYEQYF. The CDR3 coding sequence is TGTGCCAGCAGCCCTCCTAGCGGGGTCCCCTACGAGCAGTACTTC. The entire variable domain, with the rest obtained from reference TRBV7-9 and TRBJ2-7, is as follows: DTGVSQNPRHKITKRGQNVTFRCDPISEHNRLYWYRQTLGQGPEFLTYFQNEAQLEKSRLLSDRFSAERPKGSFSTLEIQRTEQGDSAMYLCASSPPSGVPYEQYFGPGTRLTVT.

This chain uses TRBV27 with TRBJ1-3; TRBD1 might be the D (5 bases). The germline V gene encodes CDR1 MNHEY and CDR2 SMNVEV (reference sequence). The CDR3 has 15 residues. With 1 base removed from V and 1 base from J, the gap between germline ends came to 8 bases. This CDR3 is CASSLLWGSGNTIYF. The CDR3 DNA is TGTGCCAGCAGTTTATTATGGGGGTCTGGAAACACCATATATTTT.

This clone was detected only once. The chain employs TRBV19 and TRBJ1-1, with 7 bases lining up with TRBD1. This CDR3 comprises 15 residues. J was trimmed by 4 bases and V by 3 bases; bases with no gene match: 8. Germline-derived CDR1 and CDR2 are LNHDA and SQIVND (reference sequence). The CDR3 region is CASSIWAGGSTEAFF. CDR3 nucleotide sequence: TGTGCCAGTAGTATCTGGGCAGGGGGAAGCACTGAAGCTTTCTTT. Variable domain in full (rest from reference TRBV19 and TRBJ1-1): DGGITQSPKYLFRKEGQNVTLSCEQNLNHDAMYWYRQDPGQGLRLIYYSQIVNDFQKGDIAEGYSVSREKKESFPLTVTSAQKNPTAFYLCASSIWAGGSTEAFFGQGTRLTVV.

A remark on this clone: The sample contains more than one DNA sequence encoding this CDR3. The chain joins TRBV7-9 to TRBJ2-1, with D possibly TRBD2 on 6 matching bases. The CDR3 is 15 amino acids. CDR1 is SEHNR, CDR2 FQNEAQ, per germline (reference sequence). Deletions cut 2 bases from V and 0 bases from J, with 8 bases between. CDR3 nucleotides: TGTGCCAGCAGCTTACCCGGGGGCTCCTACAATGAGCAGTTCTTC. Translating it yields CASSLPGGSYNEQFF.

This chain uses TRBV19 with TRBJ2-5; 14 bases are shared with TRBD2. The CDR3 length is 16 residues. The V gene end was trimmed by 5 bases and the J gene end by 5 bases; junction bases not matched to a gene: 7. CDR1 and CDR2 from the germline V gene are LNHDA and SQIVND (reference sequence). CDR3 amino acids: CASSRLAGGDWETQYF. CDR3 DNA: TGTGCCAGTAGTCGACTAGCGGGAGGGGATTGGGAGACCCAGTACTTC.

This chain links TRBV7-6 with TRBJ1-1; D may be TRBD1 (5 bases). This CDR3 has 11 residues. In germline, CDR1 is SGHVS, CDR2 FNYEAQ. Trimming removed 8 bases at V and 7 bases at J, with 11 bases between. CDR3 in amino acids: CASVGGNEAFF. CDR3 nucleotide sequence: TGTGCCAGCGTCGGGGGGAATGAAGCTTTCTTT.

The rearrangement uses TRBV9 and TRBJ1-1; D gene unclear. Trimming removed 0 bases at V and 3 bases at J, with 9 bases between. CDR3 length: 14 residues. Germline loops: CDR1 SGDLS, CDR2 YYNGEE. CDR3 amino acids: CASSVEGRDTEAFF. The CDR3 DNA sequence: TGTGCCAGCAGCGTAGAGGGAAGGGACACTGAAGCTTTCTTT.

This clone was observed a single time. This chain joins TRBV27 and TRBJ2-7, with unresolved D. This CDR3 has 14 residues. Germline V CDR1 and CDR2: MNHEY, SMNVEV (reference sequence). V was clipped by 2 bases and J by 2 bases, with 10 bases between them. CDR3 residues: CASSLRSATYEQYF. For the CDR3, the DNA is TGTGCCAGCAGTTTAAGGTCGGCGACCTACGAGCAGTACTTC.

The V gene is TRBV6-1, the J gene TRBJ1-2, with D maybe TRBD1 (6 bases). CDR1 is MNHNS, CDR2 SASEGT, per germline. The ends were cut back, 3 bases at V and 8 bases at J, with 16 bases in the middle. The CDR3 is 14 residues long. The CDR3 DNA reads as TGTGCCAGCAGTGAGATGGGGGGCGCCGGGGGCTACACCTTC. Translating it yields CASSEMGGAGGYTF.

The genes are TRBV15 and TRBJ2-2; 7 bases match TRBD2. The CDR3 has 15 residues. CDR1 and CDR2 from the germline V gene are LNHNV and YYDKDF (reference sequence). V shed 5 bases, J shed 7 bases, and the junction held 10 bases outside the gene matches. The CDR3 DNA reads as TGTGCCACCAGCGGCGGCGGGGGAGGCTACGGGGAGCTGTTTTTT. Translation: CATSGGGGGYGELFF.

This chain links TRBV18 with TRBJ2-4; TRBD2 matches at 8 bases. V was clipped by 8 bases and J by 5 bases; unmatched bases: 11. The germline V gene has CDR1 KGHSH and CDR2 LQKENI. The CDR3 has 15 residues. The DNA of the CDR3 is TGTGCCAGCCGATCAGGACTAGCCCGGGAAAACATTCAGTACTTC. Its translation is CASRSGLARENIQYF.

The CDR3 coding sequence is TGTGCCAGCAGTTACGTCGGGGCAGGCAATCAGCCCCAGCATTTT. Translating it yields CASSYVGAGNQPQHF. This chain links TRBV6-5 with TRBJ1-5, with a tentative D call TRBD1 (5 bases). V lost 2 bases and J 2 bases, leaving 10 bases between the germline ends. The CDR3 runs 15 residues. The germline gives CDR1 MNHEY, CDR2 SVGAGI.

Details on this clone: Additional DNA sequences in this sample encode the identical CDR3. V is TRBV28 and J is TRBJ2-7; D ambiguous. From germline, CDR1 is MDHEN and CDR2 SYDVKM. Trimming removed 3 bases at V and 0 bases at J, with 9 bases between. This CDR3 has 14 amino acids. For the CDR3, the DNA is TGTGCCAGCAGTTTGAGACGGAGCTCCTACGAGCAGTACTTC. This translates into CASSLRRSSYEQYF.

This clone was found once. V gene TRBV30 combines with J gene TRBJ2-3; no clear D gene. This CDR3 has 14 amino acids. Germline V gene data show CDR1 as GTSNPN and CDR2 as SVGIG (reference sequence). V was trimmed by 3 bases and J by 6 bases, leaving 16 bases between them. DNA for the CDR3: TGTGCCTGGAGCGCCGTACGTGGGTGGGATACGCAGTATTTT. Amino acids: CAWSAVRGWDTQYF.

Notes on this clone: At the DNA level, this CDR3 is encoded by other sequences in the same sample as well. CDR3 loop: CASSLGQGNNEQFF. CDR3 in DNA: TGTGCCAGCAGCTTAGGACAGGGGAACAATGAGCAGTTCTTC. The gene calls are TRBV7-8 and TRBJ2-1, with 8 positions matching TRBD1. Losses at the gene ends were 1 base for V and 5 bases for J; bases not matched to a gene: 1. The CDR3 is made up of 14 amino acids. Germline lookup yields CDR1 SGHVS and CDR2 FQNEAQ.

This chain links TRBV19 with TRBJ2-2; unclear D gene. Germline values: CDR1 LNHDA, CDR2 SQIVND (reference sequence). V was shortened by 3 bases and J by 5 bases, with 13 bases between the two germline ends. There are 15 residues in the CDR3. The CDR3 is CASSIRIRSTGELFF. In nucleotides, the CDR3 is TGTGCCAGTAGTATCCGGATTCGGTCGACCGGGGAGCTGTTTTTT.